The 29 T cell receptor beta chains below come from one sample, sequenced in a study of response to subunit inactivated influenza vaccine. TCRdb ran MiXCR on the RT-PCR reads and lists one entry per CDR3 protein. The sample has around 180,000 distinct CDR3 sequences, around 9.2% seen once. The specimen comprised non-naive T cells sorted from PBMCs, sampled on the day of vaccination. The receptors were gathered from a man aged 45-65 years who received an inactivated influenza vaccine.

V usage is TRBV5-5 and J usage is TRBJ1-2; D is ambiguous. CDR3 size: 13 residues. Trimming removed 0 bases at V and 4 bases at J, with 7 bases between. Per the germline V gene, CDR1 is SGHKS and CDR2 is YYEKEE (reference sequence). CDR3 in amino acids: CASSLETLYGYTF. The CDR3 DNA is TGTGCCAGCAGCTTGGAGACTCTCTATGGCTACACCTTC.

The sample holds a few counts of this clonotype. This CDR3 is CASRSVVQFF. The CDR3 nucleotides are TGTGCCAGCAGATCGGTAGTCCAGTTCTTC. The chain recombines TRBV7-2 with TRBJ2-1; D gene ambiguous. Germline CDR1 is SGHTA and CDR2 is FQGNSA. Trimming shortened V by 6 bases and J by 13 bases, and 10 bases separated the two germline ends. The CDR3 runs to 10 residues.

This rearrangement joins TRBV15 to TRBJ2-7; D gene uncertain. Germline V CDR1 and CDR2: LNHNV, YYDKDF (reference sequence). V lost 1 base and J 3 bases, leaving 13 bases between the germline ends. The CDR3 totals 15 residues. The CDR3 bases are TGTGCCACCAGCAGAGTTGGTGACGCGTTCTACGAGCAGTACTTC. Translated: CATSRVGDAFYEQYF. Combining the CDR3 with reference TRBV15 and TRBJ2-7 gives the whole variable domain DAMVIQNPRYQVTQFGKPVTLSCSQTLNHNVMYWYQQKSSQAPKLLFHYYDKDFNNEADTPDNFQSRRPNTSFCFLDIRSPGLGDTAMYLCATSRVGDAFYEQYFGPGTRLTVT.

The sample holds one count of this clonotype. The rearrangement links TRBV6-1 to TRBJ1-6; unclear D gene. The CDR3 is made up of 16 amino acids. The V end was cut by 4 bases, the J end by 3 bases, with 13 bases between. The germline V gene encodes CDR1 MNHNS and CDR2 SASEGT. In DNA form, the CDR3 reads TGTGCCAGCAGTGTCCAGTCCCTAATCTATAATTCACCCCTCCACTTT. Encoded protein: CASSVQSLIYNSPLHF.

This CDR3 reads CASSPNRQYEQYF. The CDR3 DNA reads TGTGCCAGCAGCCCCAACCGACAGTACGAGCAGTACTTC. This chain links TRBV7-2 with TRBJ2-7; D may be TRBD1 (5 bases). CDR3 length: 13 amino acids. Germline CDR1 and CDR2: SGHTA and FQGNSA. V was trimmed by 5 bases and J by 4 bases, leaving 12 bases between them. Full variable domain (rest looked up from reference TRBV7-2 and TRBJ2-7): GAGVSQSPSNKVTEKGKDVELRCDPISGHTALYWYRQSLGQGLEFLIYFQGNSAPDKSGLPSDRFSAERTGGSVSTLTIQRTQQEDSAVYLCASSPNRQYEQYFGPGTRLTVT.

This clonotype has a count of ten or more. V gene TRBV7-2 combines with J gene TRBJ2-1, with unresolved D. In germline, CDR1 is SGHTA, CDR2 FQGNSA. V shed 5 bases and J shed 7 bases, with 21 bases lying between them. This CDR3 has 16 amino acids. CDR3 protein: CASSPHGGLLRNEQFF. The DNA for the CDR3 is TGTGCCAGCAGCCCCCATGGCGGCCTACTGAGGAATGAGCAGTTCTTC.

For this clonotype: Germline is not matched at one junction end, which may reflect a read error. The chain uses TRBV7-7 and TRBJ1-5; 7 positions match TRBD1. Germline V gene lookup returns CDR1 SSHAT and CDR2 FNYEAQ (reference sequence). This CDR3 is 16 amino acids long. CDR3 residues: CASSLGQEDSNQPQHF. The CDR3 DNA reads TGTGCTAGCAGCTTAGGACAGGAGGATAGCAATCAGCCCCAGCATTTT.

This clonotype was seen many times. The V and J genes are TRBV27 and TRBJ2-3, with 8 bases identical to TRBD2. Germline lookup yields CDR1 MNHEY and CDR2 SMNVEV (reference sequence). The trim removed 3 bases at V and 0 bases at J, leaving 5 bases unmatched. This CDR3 spans 16 amino acids. The CDR3 sequence is CASSLVSGISTDTQYF. The CDR3 DNA follows: TGTGCCAGCAGTTTGGTTAGCGGGATAAGCACAGATACGCAGTATTTT.

Only a few counts were recorded for this clonotype. The gene calls are TRBV20-1 and TRBJ2-1, with 9 nucleotides matching TRBD1. Germline CDR1 is DFQATT and CDR2 is SNEGSKA (reference sequence). V dropped 2 bases and J dropped 4; count of bases not matched to a gene: 6. This CDR3 spans 15 amino acids. The CDR3 sequence is CSARKGQGGYNEQFF. The CDR3 DNA reads TGCAGTGCTAGAAAGGGACAGGGAGGGTACAATGAGCAGTTCTTC.

A remark on this clonotype: A much larger clone differs by one base, so this may be a read error. The chain recombines TRBV12-3 or TRBV12-4 with TRBJ2-5; maybe TRBD1 (5 bases). The CDR3 has 14 amino acids. CDR3 loop: CASTMTVPPETQHF. The CDR3 DNA follows: TGTGCCAGCACCATGACAGTCCCCCCGGAGACCCAGCACTTC.

This clonotype was recorded many times. V is TRBV6-2 or TRBV6-3 and J is TRBJ2-1; D call uncertain. V shed 7 bases and J shed 0 bases, with 13 bases lying between them. The CDR3 runs 15 residues. CDR1 is MNHEY, CDR2 SVGEGT, per germline. DNA for the CDR3: TGTGCCAGCAACGTGGACGGATCCTCCTACAATGAGCAGTTCTTC. Translating gives CASNVDGSSYNEQFF.

This clonotype came up a few times. For the CDR3, the DNA is TGTGCCAGCAGCATCGGACAGGGACAGACCCAGTACTTC. This codes for CASSIGQGQTQYF. This rearrangement joins TRBV7-9 to TRBJ2-5; 8 positions match TRBD1. The CDR3 totals 13 residues. Germline-derived CDR1 and CDR2 are SEHNR and FQNEAQ (reference sequence). The V segment lost 5 bases and the J segment 6 bases; nucleotides outside the gene matches: 5.

J is TRBJ2-3 and V is TRBV11-2, with 8 positions matching TRBD2. The V gene's germline CDR1 is SGHAT and CDR2 FQNNGV. The CDR3 covers 17 residues. The trim removed 5 bases at V and 2 bases at J, leaving 12 bases unmatched. The CDR3 loop is CASSRDPGTRFTDTQYF. In DNA, the CDR3 is TGTGCCAGCAGCCGAGACCCCGGGACTAGGTTCACAGATACGCAGTATTTT.

This clonotype was counted only a few times. This chain joins TRBV6-1 and TRBJ2-7, with 9 positions matching TRBD1. V lost 3 bases to trimming and J lost 2 bases; unmatched junction nucleotides: 5. CDR1 is MNHNS and CDR2 is SASEGT in the germline V gene. The CDR3 sequence is 15 residues long. The CDR3: CASSDYRGRPYEQYF. The CDR3 DNA follows: TGTGCCAGCAGTGATTACAGGGGGCGCCCCTACGAGCAGTACTTC.

In this sample, this clonotype turned up many times. The chain is built from TRBV10-3 and TRBJ1-5; a possible D gene is TRBD1 (5 bases). There are 13 residues in the CDR3. Trimming left V 4 bases short and J 9 bases short, with 13 bases between. CDR1 and CDR2 (germline): ENHRY, SYGVKD. The CDR3 DNA follows: TGTGCCATCAGTGCCAACACGGGGCTGCCCCAGCATTTT. This encodes CAISANTGLPQHF.

The V call is TRBV28, the J call TRBJ1-2; D gene uncertain. Germline CDR1 and CDR2: MDHEN and SYDVKM. The V gene lost 10 bases and the J gene lost 4 bases, with 19 bases spanning the gap. CDR3 length: 14 residues. The CDR3 reads CATPGGLGLYGYTF. In DNA, the CDR3 is TGTGCCACACCGGGTGGGCTTGGGCTCTATGGCTACACCTTC.

The chain joins TRBV20-1 to TRBJ2-1; D uncertain. The CDR3 runs 17 residues. With 1 base removed from V and 1 base from J, the gap between germline ends came to 17 bases. CDR1 and CDR2 from the germline V gene are DFQATT and SNEGSKA (reference sequence). CDR3 residues: CSARAMKQPDSYNEQFF. The CDR3 coding sequence is TGCAGTGCTAGAGCAATGAAACAGCCCGATTCCTACAATGAGCAGTTCTTC.

The gene calls are TRBV7-9 and TRBJ2-7, with 9 positions matching TRBD2. Germline V lookup: CDR1 SEHNR, CDR2 FQNEAQ (reference sequence). The CDR3 totals 14 residues. Trimming cost V 1 base and J 3 bases; bases outside gene matches: 1. CDR3 sequence reads: CASSLDSGGYEQYF. The DNA of the CDR3 is TGTGCCAGCAGCTTAGATAGCGGGGGCTACGAGCAGTACTTC.

This clonotype was observed many times. This chain joins TRBV7-2 and TRBJ1-5, with D hard to call. Germline CDR1 SGHTA, CDR2 FQGNSA. This CDR3 is 14 amino acids long. V gave up 0 bases and J gave up 6 bases, with 9 bases separating them. The CDR3 region is CASSLAMGGQPQHF. CDR3 coding DNA: TGTGCCAGCAGCTTAGCTATGGGAGGTCAGCCCCAGCATTTT. Supplemented by reference TRBV7-2 and TRBJ1-5, the full variable domain reads GAGVSQSPSNKVTEKGKDVELRCDPISGHTALYWYRQSLGQGLEFLIYFQGNSAPDKSGLPSDRFSAERTGGSVSTLTIQRTQQEDSAVYLCASSLAMGGQPQHFGDGTRLSIL.

This clonotype came up a few times. The chain employs TRBV12-3 or TRBV12-4 and TRBJ2-5, with D perhaps assigned TRBD1 or TRBD2 (5 bases each). The V end lost 3 bases, the J end lost 2 bases, and 10 bases lay between the germline ends. The CDR3 contains 14 residues. This CDR3 is CASSFRGRQETQYF. In DNA form, the CDR3 reads TGTGCCAGCAGTTTCCGGGGCCGACAAGAGACCCAGTACTTC.

In this sample, this clonotype turned up a few times. The chain has TRBV5-1 and TRBJ2-7; unclear D gene. The germline CDR1 and CDR2 sequences are SGHRS and YFSETQ. V lost 8 bases to trimming and J lost 0 bases, with 12 bases between them. The CDR3 is made up of 13 amino acids. In DNA, the CDR3 is TGCGCCAGTGCAACAGAGATCTCCTACGAGCAGTACTTC. Its translation: CASATEISYEQYF.

In its sample, this clonotype was seen many times. V is TRBV18 and J is TRBJ2-3; D may match TRBD1 or TRBD2 (6 bases each). CDR3 length: 16 amino acids. Trimming cost V 5 bases and J 3 bases, with 18 bases left between them. The germline CDR1 and CDR2 sequences are KGHSH and LQKENI. This CDR3 reads CASSSKVRGGTDTQYF. The CDR3, as DNA: TGTGCCAGCTCATCCAAAGTCAGGGGAGGAACAGATACGCAGTATTTT.

A few counts support this clonotype. The J gene is TRBJ2-4, the V gene TRBV15; no definite D call. The germline V gene encodes CDR1 LNHNV and CDR2 YYDKDF (reference sequence). The CDR3 covers 17 residues. V lost 0 bases to trimming and J lost 1 base, with 13 bases between them. The CDR3 DNA sequence: TGTGCCACCAGCAGAGAAGACAAAGCCGGCGCCAAAAACATTCAGTACTTC. Translating it yields CATSREDKAGAKNIQYF. Supplemented by reference TRBV15 and TRBJ2-4, the full variable domain reads DAMVIQNPRYQVTQFGKPVTLSCSQTLNHNVMYWYQQKSSQAPKLLFHYYDKDFNNEADTPDNFQSRRPNTSFCFLDIRSPGLGDTAMYLCATSREDKAGAKNIQYFGAGTRLSVL.

The chain combines TRBV4-1 with TRBJ1-5; tentatively, D is TRBD1 (5 bases). Between the trimmed V and J ends, which lost 10 bases and 3 bases, there was a span of 13 bases. Germline CDR1 reads MGHRA; CDR2 reads YSYEKL. CDR3 length: 13 residues. The chain's CDR3 is CATADRDNQPQHF. As DNA, the CDR3 is TGCGCCACCGCTGACAGAGACAATCAGCCCCAGCATTTT.

This clonotype was observed at least ten times. V is TRBV4-2 and J is TRBJ1-1, with D hard to call. CDR3 length equals 15 residues. Deletions cut 6 bases from V and 0 bases from J, with 14 bases between. Looked up from germline, CDR1 is LGHNA and CDR2 is YNFKEQ. The CDR3 here is CASSPDTDLNTEAFF. The CDR3 nucleotides read TGTGCCAGCAGTCCTGACACTGACCTGAACACTGAAGCTTTCTTT.

This clonotype was observed a few times. The genes are TRBV20-1 and TRBJ2-2; D unclear. CDR3 length: 14 residues. From germline, CDR1 is DFQATT and CDR2 SNEGSKA (reference sequence). V lost 2 bases and J lost 0, with 7 bases in between. The CDR3 sequence: CSARPGPNTGELFF. CDR3 nucleotides: TGCAGTGCTAGACCCGGGCCGAACACCGGGGAGCTGTTTTTT.

In its sample, this clonotype was seen a few times. This chain links TRBV6-5 with TRBJ2-3, with D tentatively TRBD1 (5 bases). Germline CDR1 is MNHEY and CDR2 is SVGAGI. With 6 bases removed from V and 1 base from J, the gap between germline ends came to 5 bases. The CDR3 totals 12 residues. CDR3 protein: CASRTGTDTQYF. In DNA, the CDR3 is TGTGCCAGCAGGACAGGCACAGATACGCAGTATTTT.

CDR3 region: CSASEPEGYGTEAFF. CDR3 nucleotides: TGCAGTGCTAGTGAACCTGAAGGGTACGGGACTGAAGCTTTCTTT. The V call is TRBV20-1, the J call TRBJ1-1; unclear D gene. CDR3 length: 15 residues. Germline V gene lookup returns CDR1 DFQATT and CDR2 SNEGSKA (reference sequence). V was shortened by 3 bases and J by 5 bases, with 19 bases between the two germline ends.

This clonotype occurred a few times. The chain recombines TRBV29-1 with TRBJ2-7, with 10 nucleotides matching TRBD1. V was clipped by 1 base and J by 3 bases; unmatched bases: 3. The V gene's germline CDR1 is SQVTM and CDR2 ANQGSEA. The CDR3 contains 14 residues. CDR3 residues: CSVEGQGALYEQYF. DNA of the CDR3: TGCAGCGTTGAAGGACAGGGGGCCCTCTACGAGCAGTACTTC.